This T cell receptor beta chain was sequenced for a study of blood T cell repertoires in COVID-19 (dated by TCRdb to the early 2020s). Turning to the overall study: Collaborator samples came from the United States, Italy and Spain and covered acute and convalescent phases of COVID-19. The material from the prospective study consisted of cDNA or gDNA derived from T cells, B-cell-depleted T cells, or PBMCs. HLA class I and class II types, where available, came from metadata supplied by the sample provider rather than from assay-based typing. A de-identified subject ID, COVID-19 status, age in years and sex were almost always included in the sample metadata. The repertoires were released in a freely available public database intended as a resource for research on the immune response to SARS-CoV-2. The dataset comprised deeply sampled blood TCRbeta repertoires from subjects exposed to, actively infected with, or recovered from COVID-19. The samples were drawn from two sources: the first 160 participants of the ongoing ImmuneRACE study, and over 1,000 subjects contributed by 6 global collaborators.

Here is what the overall study found, with its caveats: The amount of clinical and demographic metadata varied by source and participant and was provided uncurated.

TCRbeta CDR3 regions were amplified from genomic DNA using the immunoSEQ Assay, a bias-controlled multiplex PCR. In the authors' own workflow: Nucleated cell counts per sample were estimated from amplification of reference gene primers within the assay. To quantify the absolute abundance of each unique TCRbeta CDR3 rearrangement, sequence reads were collapsed and filtered. Productive Simpson clonality was computed per sample as the square root of Simpson's diversity index over productive rearrangements. TCRdb's version of the immuneACCESS table is confined to in-frame rearrangements and falls short of the full clone set. An unresolved V gene accounts for under half of the shortfall where checked; the remainder is of unknown origin. V, J and clone size are those of that table, while D and trimming were read from the DNA. This sample is represented by 120,000 to 150,000 clones; approximately 80% of them were singletons. The ten top clones hold around 1.5% of the sample.

Collaborating institutions collected whole blood in K2EDTA tubes following their own protocols. Collaborator samples were shipped for TCRbeta analysis as frozen whole blood, isolated PBMCs, or DNA extracted from either sample type. Worth noting for this clone: The clone's antigen remains unknown. No much larger clone exists at a distance of one base, and base qualities are not known.

This clonotype originated in a human donor in a cohort sampled during active COVID-19. Sequencing input: peripheral blood.

Here the CDR3 is given as CASSLTIAGADTQYF. The nucleotide sequence is given as TGCGCCAGCAGCTTGACGATAGCGGGGGCAGATACGCAGTATTTT. This chain joins TRBV5-1 to TRBJ2-3; TRBD2 lines up with 9 middle nucleotides. V trim: 1 base; J trim: 4 bases; unmatched bases: 4. The CDR3 contains 15 residues, cysteine and phenylalanine counted. CDR3 DNA is the only sequence kept; it has 45 bases, read in frame from the first base. Reading the germline V gene gives CDR1 SGHRS and CDR2 YFSETQ.